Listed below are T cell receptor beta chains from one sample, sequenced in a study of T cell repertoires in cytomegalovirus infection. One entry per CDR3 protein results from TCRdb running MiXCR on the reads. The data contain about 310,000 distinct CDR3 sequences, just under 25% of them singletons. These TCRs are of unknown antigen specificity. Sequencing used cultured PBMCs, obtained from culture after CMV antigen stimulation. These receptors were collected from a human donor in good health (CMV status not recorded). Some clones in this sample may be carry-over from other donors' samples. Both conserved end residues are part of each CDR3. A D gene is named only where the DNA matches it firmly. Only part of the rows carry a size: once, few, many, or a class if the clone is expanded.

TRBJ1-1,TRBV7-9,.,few,TGTGCCAGCACTCCAACAGCGAACACTGAAGCTTTCTTT,CASTPTANTEAFF
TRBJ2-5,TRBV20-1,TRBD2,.,TGCAGTGCTCGCCCAGGCCTCTTAGCGGGAGGAGAAGAGACCCAGTACTTC,CSARPGLLAGGEETQYF
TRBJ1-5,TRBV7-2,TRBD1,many,TGTGCCAGCAGCGCTAGACAGGGTAGTCTGCCCCAGCATTTT,CASSARQGSLPQHF
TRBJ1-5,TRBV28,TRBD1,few,TGTGCCAGCAGTTTGACAGGGTCCGGCAATCAGCCCCAGCATTTT,CASSLTGSGNQPQHF
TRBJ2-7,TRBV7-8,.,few,TGTGCCAGCAGCTTTGGACCGGCCTACGAGCAGTACTTC,CASSFGPAYEQYF
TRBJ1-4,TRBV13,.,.,TGTGCCAGCAGCTCTTCCGGCGGACGCGAAAAACTGTTTTTT,CASSSSGGREKLFF
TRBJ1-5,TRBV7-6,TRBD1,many,TGTGCCAGCAGCTTAGGCTCTTGGACAGGGGGAGATCAGCCCCAGCATTTT,CASSLGSWTGGDQPQHF
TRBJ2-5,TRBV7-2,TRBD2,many,TGTGCCAGCAGCTTAGTACGGAGCGCGGGAGGACGAGAGACCCAGTACTTC,CASSLVRSAGGRETQYF
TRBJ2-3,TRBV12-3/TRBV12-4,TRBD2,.,TGTGCCAGCAGTTTAACTAGCGGGAGGGCCGGAGCAGATACGCAGTATTTT,CASSLTSGRAGADTQYF
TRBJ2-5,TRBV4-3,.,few,TGCGCCAGCAGCCAAGATCTTGGGAGTCGCCAGTACTTC,CASSQDLGSRQYF
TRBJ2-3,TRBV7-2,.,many,TGTGCCAGCAGCTTAGGCTCGGGTAGCGGCCGCACAGATACGCAGTATTTT,CASSLGSGSGRTDTQYF
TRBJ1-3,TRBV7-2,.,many,TGTGCCAGCAGCTACTCAGCCATCTCTGGAAACACCATATATTTT,CASSYSAISGNTIYF
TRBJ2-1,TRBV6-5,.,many,TGTGCCAGCAGTTACAGGCAGTTTTACAATGAGCAGTTCTTC,CASSYRQFYNEQFF
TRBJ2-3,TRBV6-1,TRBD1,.,TGTGCCAGCGGGGACAGGGTAGCAACAGATACGCAGTATTTT,CASGDRVATDTQYF
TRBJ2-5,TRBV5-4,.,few,TGTGCCAGCAGCTTAAGGACAGGAGCGGGAGAGACCCAGTACTTC,CASSLRTGAGETQYF
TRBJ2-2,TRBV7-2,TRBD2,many,TGTGCCAGCAGCAGACGGACTAGCGGGAGGGCCTGGACCGGGGAGCTGTTTTTT,CASSRRTSGRAWTGELFF
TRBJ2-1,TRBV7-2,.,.,TGTGCCAGCAGCTTTCCTAGCGTCAATGAGCAGTTCTTC,CASSFPSVNEQFF
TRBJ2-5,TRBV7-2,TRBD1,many,TGTGCCAGCAGCTTAGTAGGCAGGGGGCCTGAGGAGACCCAGTACTTC,CASSLVGRGPEETQYF
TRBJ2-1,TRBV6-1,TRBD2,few,TGTGCCAGCAGTTCGCGACTAGCGGGAGGGTTTGGATCCTACAATGAGCAGTTCTTC,CASSSRLAGGFGSYNEQFF
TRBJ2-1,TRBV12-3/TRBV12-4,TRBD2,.,TGTGCCAGCCGATTACTAGCGGGAGGGGTTGAGCAGTTCTTC,CASRLLAGGVEQFF
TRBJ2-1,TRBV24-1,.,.,TGTGCCACCAGTACCTACAGAGTTGACTTGAATGAGCAGTTCTTC,CATSTYRVDLNEQFF
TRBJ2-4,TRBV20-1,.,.,TGCAGTGCTATTGATGGGGAAGTCACCAAAAACATTCAGTACTTC,CSAIDGEVTKNIQYF
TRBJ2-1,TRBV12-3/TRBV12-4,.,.,TGTGCCAGCAGCTTAGCGTTGGCTCGGAATGAGCAGTTCTTC,CASSLALARNEQFF
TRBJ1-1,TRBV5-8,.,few,TGTGCCAGCAGCCCCGTGGGGACTGTGATTATGAACACTGAAGCTTTCTTT,CASSPVGTVIMNTEAFF
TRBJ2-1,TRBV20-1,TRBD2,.,TGCAGTGCTAGCTCATGGACTAGCGGGAGCAATGAGCAGTTCTTC,CSASSWTSGSNEQFF
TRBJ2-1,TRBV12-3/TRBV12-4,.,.,TGTGCCAGCAGTTTAGGCCGGACCAATGAGCAGTTCTTC,CASSLGRTNEQFF
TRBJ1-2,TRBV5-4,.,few,TGTGCCAGCAGCTCTGAGCAGAACTATGGCTACACCTTC,CASSSEQNYGYTF
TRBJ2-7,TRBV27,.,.,TGTGCCAGCAGCACCCGGGACGGGAATTCCTACGAGCAGTACTTC,CASSTRDGNSYEQYF
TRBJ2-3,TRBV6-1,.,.,TGTGCCAGCACCTCAGCGGGTCGCGCAGATACGCAGTATTTT,CASTSAGRADTQYF
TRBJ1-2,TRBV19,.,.,TGTGCCAGTAGTACCACGGGGGAGTATGGCTACACCTTC,CASSTTGEYGYTF
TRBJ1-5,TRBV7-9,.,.,TGTGCCAGCAGCGACGGACCTAGCAATCAGCCCCAGCATTTT,CASSDGPSNQPQHF
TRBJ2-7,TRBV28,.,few,TGTGCCAGCAGTCTGCTGGGGGCGAGCTTCCACGAGCAGTACTTC,CASSLLGASFHEQYF
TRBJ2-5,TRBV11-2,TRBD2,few,TGTGCCAGCAGCTTATCACTAGCGGGAGGGCCAGGGGAGACCCAGTACTTC,CASSLSLAGGPGETQYF
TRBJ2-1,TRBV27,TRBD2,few,TGTGCCAGCAGCAGCCTAGGGCTAGCGGATGAGCAGTTCTTC,CASSSLGLADEQFF
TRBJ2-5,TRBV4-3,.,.,TGCGCCAGCAGCCAAGATCCGGACCCCAGGGGGGGCCAGTACTTC,CASSQDPDPRGGQYF
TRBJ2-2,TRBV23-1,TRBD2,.,TGCGCCAGCAGTCAAGAAAGCGGGAGGCGCACCGGGGAGCTGTTTTTT,CASSQESGRRTGELFF
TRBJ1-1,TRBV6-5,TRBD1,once,TGTGCCAGCAGTTATACAGGGGTAGTGATGAACACTGAAGCTTTCTTT,CASSYTGVVMNTEAFF
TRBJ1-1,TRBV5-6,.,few,TGTGCCAGCAGCCCGGGATCCCAGAGGGGCACTGAAGCTTTCTTT,CASSPGSQRGTEAFF
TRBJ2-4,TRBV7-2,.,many,TGTGCCAGCAGCTTAGTCGGCAGGGGGGGCGACATTCAGTACTTC,CASSLVGRGGDIQYF